This record looks at one T cell receptor (beta chain) sequence and its context. What it binds is unknown. V shed 5 bases, J shed 4 bases, and the junction held 6 bases outside the gene matches. The CDR3 is made up of 15 amino acids. The germline CDR1 and CDR2 sequences are MNHNY and SVGAGI (reference sequence). This entry comes from a study of post-analysis software for immune sequencing data. Overall study context: The patients showed relapsing-remitting, secondary progressive and progressive-relapsing multiple sclerosis courses.

Study-level results: Samples from a shared batch, those prepared together, strongly co-clustered by F measure. Patients with multiple sclerosis recorded significantly lower normalized Chao1 diversity than controls, the study found. Compared with controls, patients had more of about 5 TRBV segments, including TRBV5-6, TRBV5-1 and TRBV20-1.

Unique molecular identifiers had been added to the TCR beta cDNA libraries. Input amounts of about 0.95 to 10 million T cells were used. These gave approximately 500,000 cDNA molecules, so each molecule approximated one T cell. Each CDR3 protein gets one entry after TCRdb re-called the PCR reads with MiXCR. This table holds fewer than 850,000 distinct CDR3 sequences, around 27% found once. Sequenced material: blood. The V gene is TRBV6-6, the J gene TRBJ2-7, with TRBD1 matching over 12 bases. The sequence derives from a girl under 18 with multiple sclerosis. The CDR3 nucleotides read TGTGCCAGCAGTGATCCGGGACAGGGGGCTTACGAGCAGTACTTC. Its translation: CASSDPGQGAYEQYF.